This T cell receptor (beta chain) was identified during a study of blood T cell repertoires in COVID-19. Study-level information: Samples taken during acute and convalescent COVID-19 were collected in the United States, Italy and Spain.

Germline V lookup: CDR1 KGHDR, CDR2 SFDVKD. The V and J ends lost 6 bases and 6 bases respectively, with 13 bases between them. This CDR3 contains 14 residues. Methods used by the authors: Estimation of nucleated cell counts relied on the amplification of reference gene primers. Assay used: immunoSEQ multiplex PCR; TCRdb lists only in-frame clones, some missing. The DNA gave D and trimming, while V, J and clone size come from that table. The data contain 100,000 or so clones, around 84% of them singletons. This chain uses TRBV24-1 with TRBJ2-2; weak D call: TRBD2 (7 bases). The sequence derives from a man aged 65 to 79 with active or convalescent COVID-19. Sample: peripheral blood. The CDR3: CATSLLGGAGELFF. The CDR3 DNA sequence: TGTGCCACCAGTCTGTTAGGGGGGGCCGGGGAGCTGTTTTTT.